This TCR beta chain came from a study of technical replicates of blood from several donors. Assay: immunoSEQ multiplex PCR; the TCRdb copy retains only in-frame clones and omits some. Among more than 45,000 clones listed, about nine tenths were seen once. This clone occurred once. The CDR3 sequence is 15 residues long. Germline V gene lookup returns CDR1 MNHEY and CDR2 SVGAGI. Germline trimming cut 7 bases from V and 3 bases from J; bases unmatched to any gene: 6. The sequence was collected from a human donor in good health. Some clones in this sample may be carry-over from other donors' samples. The chain has TRBV6-5 and TRBJ2-3, with 11 bases aligning to TRBD2. The sample consisted of PBMCs. The CDR3 DNA follows: TGTGCCAGCAAAAATAGCGGGGGGGGAACAGATACGCAGTATTTT. This sequence encodes CASKNSGGGTDTQYF.